A single sample is the source of the 14 T cell receptor beta chains below, sequenced in a study of T cells in Graves' hyperthyroidism and ophthalmopathy. There were TCR beta CDR3 regions amplified from RNA transcripts. Carried out on the TCR CDR3, a first-round RT-PCR used the HTBI primer set. Each CDR3 protein is one row after TCRdb ran MiXCR on the multiplex PCR reads. This sample yields some 600,000 distinct CDR3 sequences, of which 14% are seen a single time; 5.8% belongs to the top ten. The sample was blood. These receptor sequences come from a woman in her twenties or thirties with Graves' hyperthyroidism that later progressed to Graves' ophthalmopathy.

This clonotype has ten or more counts. The rearrangement joins TRBV2 to TRBJ1-1; TRBD1 might be the D (5 bases). Germline values: CDR1 SNHLY, CDR2 FYNNEI. CDR3 size: 15 residues. V was cut by 7 bases and J by 4 bases, with 19 bases left in between. The DNA of the CDR3 is TGTGCCAGCACCCAACAGTGGGGCGCGGGCACTGAAGCTTTCTTT. It is translated as CASTQQWGAGTEAFF.

This clonotype showed up many times. The chain uses TRBV18 and TRBJ2-3; D remains unclear. Per germline, CDR1 KGHSH and CDR2 LQKENI. The length of the CDR3 is 12 residues. V was trimmed by 2 bases and J by 7 bases, leaving 7 bases between them. CDR3 sequence (DNA): TGTGCCAGCTCACCATCAGCGAATACGCAGTATTTT. This translates into CASSPSANTQYF.

With respect to this clonotype: One end of the junction varies from germline; a read error may be responsible. CDR3 coding DNA: TGTGCCACCAGCAGCCAGGGGAACCCCGGGGAGCTGTTTTTT. As protein: CATSSQGNPGELFF. The chain carries TRBV15 and TRBJ2-2, with D possibly being TRBD1 (6 bases). Germline loops: CDR1 LNHNV, CDR2 YYDKDF (reference sequence). The CDR3 consists of 14 residues.

This clonotype occurred many times. The chain couples TRBV11-3 to TRBJ2-1, with TRBD1 identical over 8 bases. The CDR3 covers 18 residues. J gave up 2 bases and V 5 bases, and 14 bases lay outside the gene matches. Germline-derived CDR1 and CDR2 are SGHNT and YENEEA. The CDR3 region is CASSGDRLWAPTYNEQFF. Written as DNA, the CDR3 is TGTGCCAGCAGCGGGGACAGGTTATGGGCACCCACCTACAATGAGCAGTTCTTC.

This clonotype was seen at least ten times. The chain links TRBV28 to TRBJ1-1; a weak D match, TRBD1 (6 bases). The CDR3 sequence is 12 residues long. With 5 bases removed from V and 10 bases from J, the gap between germline ends came to 14 bases. The germline V gene has CDR1 MDHEN and CDR2 SYDVKM. The CDR3 here is CASSAGTMGAFF. CDR3 DNA sequence: TGTGCCAGCAGTGCCGGGACAATGGGAGCTTTCTTT. Full variable domain (missing parts from reference TRBV28 and TRBJ1-1): DVKVTQSSRYLVKRTGEKVFLECVQDMDHENMFWYRQDPGLGLRLIYFSYDVKMKEKGDIPEGYSVSREKKERFSLILESASTNQTSMYLCASSAGTMGAFFGQGTRLTVV.

This clonotype turned up a few times. The chain has TRBV12-3 or TRBV12-4 and TRBJ1-2, with TRBD1 as a possible D gene (5 bases). The CDR3 contains 15 residues. Trimming took 6 bases from V and 0 from J, leaving 14 bases between them. The CDR3 coding sequence is TGTGCCAGCAGCCCTTGGGACGGGGCTAACTATGGCTACACCTTC. It specifies CASSPWDGANYGYTF.

The chain has TRBV20-1 and TRBJ2-7; no clear D. CDR3 length equals 15 residues. Trimming left V 6 bases short and J 0 bases short, with 18 bases between. CDR1 DFQATT and CDR2 SNEGSKA come from the germline V gene (reference sequence). CDR3 nucleotide sequence: TGCAGTGCCTATTCATCGGGCCTTAGCTCCTACGAGCAGTACTTC. This gives the protein CSAYSSGLSSYEQYF.

Only a few counts were recorded for this clonotype. The CDR3 sequence is CASSLLTVYNEQFF. CDR3 DNA: TGCGCCAGCAGCCTGCTGACAGTTTACAATGAGCAGTTCTTC. This chain connects TRBV4-1 to TRBJ2-1, with D tentatively TRBD1 (5 bases). CDR3 size: 14 residues. Germline V gives CDR1 MGHRA, CDR2 YSYEKL. Trimming took off 4 bases at V and 4 bases at J, with 11 bases between the two ends.

This clonotype was picked up a small number of times. This rearrangement joins TRBV29-1 to TRBJ2-1; D call uncertain. The CDR3 has 14 amino acids. V lost 3 bases, J lost 1 base, and 10 bases lay in between. Germline lookup yields CDR1 SQVTM and CDR2 ANQGSEA. CDR3 sequence reads: CSVELAESYNEQFF. In DNA form, the CDR3 reads TGCAGCGTTGAGTTGGCGGAGTCCTACAATGAGCAGTTCTTC.

This clonotype was seen many times. The genes are TRBV5-8 and TRBJ2-2; unclear D gene. From germline, CDR1 is SGHTS and CDR2 YDEGEE. V was trimmed by 1 base and J by 8 bases, leaving 15 bases between them. This CDR3 is 15 amino acids long. CDR3 in DNA: TGTGCCAGCAGCTTGAATCAAGTCCCCGCAGGGGAGCTGTTTTTT. Protein: CASSLNQVPAGELFF.

In this sample, this clonotype turned up many times. The CDR3 region has the DNA TGTGCCAGCACTCGGACTTCCTACGAGCAGTACTTC. Amino acid sequence: CASTRTSYEQYF. The chain uses TRBV28 and TRBJ2-7, with D possibly matching TRBD2 (5 bases). The germline CDR1 and CDR2 sequences are MDHEN and SYDVKM. V was cut by 7 bases and J by 1 base, with 8 bases left in between. CDR3 length equals 12 residues. The entire variable domain, with the rest obtained from reference TRBV28 and TRBJ2-7, is as follows: DVKVTQSSRYLVKRTGEKVFLECVQDMDHENMFWYRQDPGLGLRLIYFSYDVKMKEKGDIPEGYSVSREKKERFSLILESASTNQTSMYLCASTRTSYEQYFGPGTRLTVT.

The V call is TRBV10-3, the J call TRBJ2-7, with TRBD2 matching over 12 bases. CDR1 and CDR2 (germline): ENHRY, SYGVKD. This CDR3 region has 15 residues. Unmatched junction bases numbered 3, after V lost 4 bases and J lost 2 bases. The CDR3 DNA follows: TGTGCCATCAGTGTGACTAGCGGGGGCCCCTACGAGCAGTACTTC. Encoded protein: CAISVTSGGPYEQYF.

There are many counts of this clonotype. This chain joins TRBV6-2 or TRBV6-3 and TRBJ2-1; 10 bases map to TRBD2. The CDR3 length is 16 residues. The V segment lost 8 bases and the J segment 6 bases; nucleotides outside the gene matches: 13. Germline V gives CDR1 MNHEY, CDR2 SVGEGT. In nucleotides, the CDR3 is TGTGCCAGCCTACGTCCCCTAGCGGGAGAGGTCAATGAGCAGTTCTTC. Amino acids: CASLRPLAGEVNEQFF.

This clonotype was counted ten times or more. The J gene is TRBJ2-7, the V gene TRBV2; either TRBD1 or TRBD2 may supply D (5 bases each). V shed 7 bases and J shed 7 bases, with 20 bases lying between them. The germline V gene has CDR1 SNHLY and CDR2 FYNNEI. The CDR3 contains 14 residues. As DNA, the CDR3 is TGTGCCAGCATCAAAGAATGGGGGAATGGGGAGCAGTACTTC. It encodes CASIKEWGNGEQYF.